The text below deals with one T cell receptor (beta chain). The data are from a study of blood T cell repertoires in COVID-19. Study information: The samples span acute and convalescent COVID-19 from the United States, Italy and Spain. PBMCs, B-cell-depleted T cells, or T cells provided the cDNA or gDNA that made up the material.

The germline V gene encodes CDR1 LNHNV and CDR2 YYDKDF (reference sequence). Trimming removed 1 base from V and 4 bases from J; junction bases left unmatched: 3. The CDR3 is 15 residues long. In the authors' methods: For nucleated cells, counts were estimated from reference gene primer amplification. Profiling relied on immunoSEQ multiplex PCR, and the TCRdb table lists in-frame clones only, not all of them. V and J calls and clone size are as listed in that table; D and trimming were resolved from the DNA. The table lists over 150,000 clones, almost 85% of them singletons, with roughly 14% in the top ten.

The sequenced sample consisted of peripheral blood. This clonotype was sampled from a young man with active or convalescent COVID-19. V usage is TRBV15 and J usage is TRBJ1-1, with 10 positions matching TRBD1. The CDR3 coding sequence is TGTGCCACCAGCAGAGTGGGGGACAGGGGCACTGAAGCTTTCTTT. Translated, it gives CATSRVGDRGTEAFF.